This entry lists 26 T cell receptor beta chains sequenced from one sample in a study of T cells in women clearing cervical HPV infection. Generated by immunoSEQ multiplex PCR, the TCRdb table keeps only in-frame clones and is missing some. Seen in this sample are roughly 20,000 clones; the ten most common clones hold roughly 5.2%. The sample was blood buffy coat. These receptors were obtained from a woman between 18 and 70 years old with a cervical HPV16 infection that either progressed to CIN3+ or cleared (not recorded which).

As to this clone: The read finishes 3 residues shy of the CDR3 end, and the germline J gene is used to complete it. The chain uses TRBV5-1 and TRBJ2-2; 8 nucleotides line up with TRBD2. CDR1 SGHRS and CDR2 YFSETQ come from the germline V gene. The CDR3 sequence is 15 residues long. J lost 3 bases, V lost 2 bases, and 3 bases had no gene match. CDR3: CASSLGGGYTGELFF. The covered CDR3 bases are TGCGCCAGCAGCTTAGGCGGGGGGTACACCGGGGAG.

About this clone: Read sequence stops 3 residues before the CDR3 end, and the germline J gene provides the missing end. This sequence joins TRBV2 and TRBJ1-4, with D possibly being TRBD1 (5 bases). Germline V gene lookup returns CDR1 SNHLY and CDR2 FYNNEI. This CDR3 spans 15 amino acids. Trimming took 1 base from V and 8 from J, leaving 14 bases between them. The sequenced CDR3 bases are TGTGCCAGCAGTGAAGGGGCAGGGTGGGGAGAAAAA. It yields the protein CASSEGAGWGEK. The complete CDR3 reads CASSEGAGWGEKLFF.

Comments on this clone: The junction does not match germline at one end; this may be a read error. The read ends 3 residues before the CDR3 terminus; that terminus is restored from the germline J gene. The genes are TRBV4-2 and TRBJ1-2, with a possible D match to TRBD1 (6 bases). This CDR3 region has 15 residues. The germline V gene has CDR1 LGHNA and CDR2 YNFKEQ. The CDR3: CASSQEGRGNYGYTF. CDR3 DNA, as far as it was read: TGCGCCAGCAGCCAAGAGGGTAGGGGGAACTATGGC.

About this clone: The DNA ends 3 residues before the CDR3 does, and the rest of the CDR3 is filled in from the germline J gene. The chain has TRBV7-9 and TRBJ2-1, with D perhaps matching TRBD1 (6 bases). Per the germline V gene, CDR1 is SEHNR and CDR2 is FQNEAQ (reference sequence). Trimming removed 3 bases at V and 7 bases at J, with 16 bases between. The CDR3 spans 15 residues. CDR3 DNA, as far as it was read: TGTGCCAGCAGCTTCGAGGCAGGGGCCCGGAATGAG. Residues: CASSFEAGARNE. The complete CDR3 reads CASSFEAGARNEQFF. Full variable domain (remainder filled in from reference TRBV7-9 and TRBJ2-1): DTGVSQNPRHKITKRGQNVTFRCDPISEHNRLYWYRQTLGQGPEFLTYFQNEAQLEKSRLLSDRFSAERPKGSFSTLEIQRTEQGDSAMYLCASSFEAGARNEQFFGPGTRLTVL.

Turning to this clone: With the read ending 3 residues before the CDR3 end, the germline J gene is used to fill in that end. This chain uses TRBV29-1 with TRBJ2-3; TRBD2 matches 16 bases. The germline gives CDR1 SQVTM, CDR2 ANQGSEA. This CDR3 is 16 amino acids long. V lost 4 bases and J lost 2; bases outside the gene matches: 3. Incomplete CDR3 DNA: TGCAGCGTTGTGGGACTAGCGGGGGGGGTCACAGATACG. It codes for CSVVGLAGGVTDT. The full CDR3 protein is CSVVGLAGGVTDTQYF.

As for this clone: The read stops 3 residues short of the end of the CDR3; the missing end is completed from the germline J gene. This chain uses TRBV29-1 with TRBJ1-2; no clear D gene. Germline V lookup: CDR1 SQVTM, CDR2 ANQGSEA. The CDR3 has 15 amino acids. Between the trimmed V and J ends, which lost 6 bases and 2 bases, there was a span of 19 bases. The CDR3 sequence is CSVARGSPLNYGYTF. CDR3 DNA, as far as it was read: TGCAGCGTAGCACGGGGAAGCCCCTTAAACTATGGC.

With respect to this clone: The sequence runs out 3 residues before the end of the CDR3; the remainder is reconstructed from the germline J gene. This chain connects TRBV19 to TRBJ2-1, with 11 nucleotides matching TRBD2. In germline, CDR1 is LNHDA, CDR2 SQIVND (reference sequence). The CDR3 sequence is 15 residues long. The ends lost 10 bases at V and 3 bases at J; junction bases unmatched: 8. The CDR3 DNA, read in part, is TGTGCCACATCTCCCGGGACTAGCGGCTACAATGAG. This translates into CATSPGTSGYNE. The entire CDR3 reads CATSPGTSGYNEQFF.

To note about this clone: The read halts 3 residues ahead of the CDR3 end, with the missing end drawn from the germline J gene. V and J are TRBV7-2 and TRBJ1-4; possible D gene TRBD1, 6 bases. V lost 4 bases and J 7 bases, leaving 13 bases between the germline ends. Germline V lookup: CDR1 SGHTA, CDR2 FQGNSA. The CDR3 contains 14 residues. The CDR3 bases that were read are TGTGCCAGCAGCTCTACAGGGACGGGTGAAAAA. Translated, it gives CASSSTGTGEK. Given in full, the CDR3 is CASSSTGTGEKLFF.

Concerning this clone itself: The read ends 3 residues early relative to the CDR3; the germline J gene fills the gap. This chain links TRBV12-3 or TRBV12-4 with TRBJ2-3; TRBD2 matches at 7 bases. This CDR3 comprises 15 residues. The ends lost 2 bases at V and 2 bases at J; junction bases unmatched: 4. The CDR3 sequence is CASSLSGGFTDTQYF. Incomplete CDR3 DNA: TGTGCCAGCAGTTTATCGGGGGGATTCACAGATACG.

Concerning this clone: The sequence runs out 3 residues before the end of the CDR3; the remainder is reconstructed from the germline J gene. The V call is TRBV6-1, the J call TRBJ1-3; maybe TRBD1 (5 bases). The CDR3 runs to 15 residues. CDR1 is MNHNS and CDR2 is SASEGT in the germline V gene. V lost 2 bases to trimming and J lost 0 bases, with 8 bases between them. The CDR3: CASSESGYSGNTIYF. Incomplete CDR3 DNA: TGTGCCAGCAGTGAATCAGGGTACTCTGGAAACACC.

The CDR3 sequence is CSALRDRGTDTQYF. The CDR3 bases that were read are TGCAGTGCCCTCCGGGACAGGGGTACAGATACG. J is TRBJ2-3 and V is TRBV20-1; 10 bases match TRBD1. The read terminates 3 residues before the CDR3 end, so the remaining end is supplied by the germline J gene. CDR1 is DFQATT and CDR2 is SNEGSKA in the germline V gene (reference sequence). This CDR3 has 14 residues. Trimming removed 6 bases from V and 3 bases from J; junction bases left unmatched: 6.

As for this clone: The read gets to within 3 residues of the CDR3 end, and the germline J gene fills in the rest. The V gene is TRBV7-8, the J gene TRBJ2-5; 9 bases map to TRBD2. The V gene end was trimmed by 1 base and the J gene end by 0 bases; junction bases not matched to a gene: 3. The CDR3 loop spans 16 amino acids. Looked up from germline, CDR1 is SGHVS and CDR2 is FQNEAQ. The sequenced CDR3 bases are TGTGCCAGCAGCTTAGGAAGCGGGGGGTACCAAGAGACC. It is translated as CASSLGSGGYQET. Given in full, the CDR3 is CASSLGSGGYQETQYF.

On this clone itself: The read comes to an end 3 residues before the CDR3 does, leaving the germline J gene to fill in the end. This rearrangement joins TRBV7-2 to TRBJ2-7; tentative D call: TRBD1 (5 bases). Germline V gene lookup returns CDR1 SGHTA and CDR2 FQGNSA. Between the trimmed V and J ends, which lost 5 bases and 4 bases, there was a span of 15 bases. The CDR3 loop spans 14 amino acids. The part of the CDR3 DNA that was read is TGTGCCAGCAGCCCGACCAGGGTTGGGTACGAG. It specifies CASSPTRVGYE. The complete CDR3 reads CASSPTRVGYEQYF.

Comments on this clone: The read gets to within 3 residues of the CDR3 end, and the germline J gene fills in the rest. J is TRBJ1-2 and V is TRBV30; D remains unclear. CDR3 length: 14 amino acids. Germline CDR1 is GTSNPN and CDR2 is SVGIG (reference sequence). The sequenced part of the CDR3 DNA is TGTGCCTGGAGTCCAGTTACTAGCACAGATACC. As protein: CAWSPVTSTDT. From start to end, the CDR3 is CAWSPVTSTDTYTF.

The sequenced CDR3 bases are TGCGCCAGCAGCCAAGATCCGGGACAGGATAGCAATCAGCCC. Protein: CASSQDPGQDSNQP. The entire CDR3 protein is CASSQDPGQDSNQPQHF. J is TRBJ1-5 and V is TRBV4-1; 8 nucleotides align to TRBD1. The read stops 3 residues short of the end of the CDR3; the missing end is completed from the germline J gene. From germline, CDR1 is MGHRA and CDR2 YSYEKL. CDR3 length: 17 residues. Trimming took 0 bases from V and 0 from J; bases not matched to a gene: 4.

In the case of this clone: Read coverage stops 3 residues before the CDR3 terminus; the germline J gene supplies the remainder. The J gene is TRBJ2-5, the V gene TRBV30, with a weak D call TRBD2 (7 bases). V was pared by 2 bases and J by 3 bases, with 13 bases between. Germline CDR1 is GTSNPN and CDR2 is SVGIG (reference sequence). There are 14 residues in the CDR3. The CDR3 bases that were read are TGTGCCTGGAGTCTGAGGGGGGGGGAAGAGACC. Its translation is CAWSLRGGEET. The whole CDR3 is CAWSLRGGEETQYF.

Concerning this clone itself: The read stops 3 residues short of the end of the CDR3; the missing end is completed from the germline J gene. This chain joins TRBV19 and TRBJ1-2; possibly TRBD1 for D (6 bases). Germline CDR1 LNHDA, CDR2 SQIVND (reference sequence). This CDR3 contains 15 residues. CDR3 residues: CASSIGRDTHWDYTF. The part of the CDR3 DNA that was read is TGTGCCAGTAGTATAGGGCGGGACACCCATTGGGAC.

A remark on this clone: The DNA ends 3 residues before the CDR3 does, and the rest of the CDR3 is filled in from the germline J gene. The genes are TRBV7-9 and TRBJ2-2; no clear D. Germline CDR1 SEHNR, CDR2 FQNEAQ (reference sequence). The germline V and J ends were trimmed by 5 bases and 4 bases, with 8 bases remaining between them. CDR3 length equals 13 residues. The CDR3 DNA, read in part, is TGTGCCAGCAGCCTTGGCGGCACCGGGGAG. Translating gives CASSLGGTGE. Given in full, the CDR3 is CASSLGGTGELFF.

Concerning this clone: The missing CDR3 end, 3 residues past where the read stops, is filled in from the germline J gene. The chain couples TRBV10-1 to TRBJ1-2, with 9 bases matching TRBD1. The CDR3 totals 13 residues. The germline gives CDR1 WNHNN, CDR2 SYGVQD (reference sequence). V trimming: 6 bases; J trimming: 6 bases; junction bases outside the gene matches: 5. The sequenced CDR3 bases are TGCGCCAGCAGCCACAGGGGGCCCGATGGC. Protein: CASSHRGPDG. The complete CDR3 sequence is CASSHRGPDGYTF.

Notes on this clone: The read is 3 residues too short to cover the CDR3 end, so that end is filled in from the germline J gene. The chain combines TRBV7-2 with TRBJ2-4; 8 bases align to TRBD1. The CDR3 is made up of 14 amino acids. Looked up from germline, CDR1 is SGHTA and CDR2 is FQGNSA. The DNA read from the CDR3 is TGTGCCAGCAGCTATGCAGGGGGCGGTCGTGGT. Encoded protein: CASSYAGGGRG. The full CDR3 reads CASSYAGGGRGQYF.

Regarding this clone: The CDR3 end falls 3 residues outside the read, so it is completed with the germline J gene. This rearrangement joins TRBV20-1 to TRBJ2-3; D remains ambiguous. The V and J ends lost 4 bases and 6 bases respectively, with 14 bases between them. Germline V gene sequence: CDR1 DFQATT, CDR2 SNEGSKA (reference sequence). This CDR3 has 13 amino acids. CDR3 bases read: TGCAGTGCTATCCCCTTTACCCGGGATACG. Protein product: CSAIPFTRDT. The whole CDR3 region reads CSAIPFTRDTQYF.

In regard to this clone: The read comes to an end 3 residues before the CDR3 does, leaving the germline J gene to fill in the end. The chain links TRBV18 to TRBJ2-2, with 10 bases fitting TRBD2. This CDR3 region has 14 residues. From germline, CDR1 is KGHSH and CDR2 LQKENI. Trimming took 8 bases from V and 4 from J; bases not matched to a gene: 4. Partial CDR3 DNA: TGTGCCAGCCGGACTAGCGGAGTCACCGGGGAG. Translation gives CASRTSGVTGE. The entire CDR3 protein is CASRTSGVTGELFF.

In regard to this clone: With the read ending 3 residues before the CDR3 end, the germline J gene is used to fill in that end. V is TRBV14 and J is TRBJ2-7; TRBD2 aligns across 8 bases. Germline V CDR1 and CDR2: SGHDN, FVKESK. The junction had 12 bases not matched to a gene; V was cut back by 3 bases and J by 2 bases. The CDR3 is made up of 17 amino acids. The CDR3 is CASSQGGGSSRTYEQYF. CDR3 bases read: TGTGCCAGCAGCCAGGGCGGGGGGTCCTCCCGGACCTACGAG.

With respect to this clone: The read halts 3 residues ahead of the CDR3 end, with the missing end drawn from the germline J gene. The rearrangement joins TRBV12-5 to TRBJ2-3; 13 bases agree with TRBD2. J lost 2 bases, V lost 4 bases, and 3 bases had no gene match. CDR3 length equals 16 residues. Germline V gene data show CDR1 as LGHNT and CDR2 as FRNRAP. CDR3 bases read: TGTGCTAGTGGTTGGGGACTAGCGGGGACCACAGATACG. It yields the protein CASGWGLAGTTDT. The full CDR3 reads CASGWGLAGTTDTQYF.

Comments on this clone: The CDR3 end lies 3 residues beyond the end of the read and is filled in from the germline J gene. V and J are TRBV20-1 and TRBJ1-1, with D possibly TRBD1 on 5 matching bases. This CDR3 is built from 12 residues. Looked up from germline, CDR1 is DFQATT and CDR2 is SNEGSKA (reference sequence). V lost 4 bases and J lost 6, with 12 bases in between. CDR3 bases read: TGCAGTGCTACTCTTCAGGGTTCTGAA. Its translation: CSATLQGSE. The full CDR3 sequence reads CSATLQGSEAFF.

As to this clone: The sequenced fragment ends 3 residues before the CDR3 boundary, so the rest is inferred from the germline J gene. J is TRBJ2-2 and V is TRBV5-1, with D unresolved. The germline V gene encodes CDR1 SGHRS and CDR2 YFSETQ. This CDR3 comprises 13 residues. Incomplete CDR3 DNA: TGCGCCAGCAGCTTGTCTAGGTTTGAAAGG. Translation gives CASSLSRFER. The full CDR3 is CASSLSRFERLFF.